This T cell receptor (beta chain) was sequenced during a study of CD8 T cells in ankylosing spondylitis. Study-wide points: There was a TCR beta motif, made of 7 or 8 highly homologous variants, that appeared characteristic of ankylosing spondylitis blood.

To note about this clonotype: Its antigen is as yet unknown.

The germline V and J ends were trimmed by 3 bases and 4 bases, with 12 bases remaining between them. CDR3 length: 14 residues. Germline CDR1 SGDLS, CDR2 YYNGEE. Construction of TCR beta libraries was performed using quantitative 5'-RACE with molecular barcodes. TCRdb recomputed calls from the 5' RACE reads with MiXCR, one row per CDR3 protein. The sample yields fewer than 250,000 distinct CDR3 sequences, 15% to 20% seen once. This sequence was found in a male donor with ankylosing spondylitis. V is TRBV9 and J is TRBJ2-3; the D gene is possibly TRBD1 (6 bases). The sequencing sample was made of blood, either unsorted or a sorted T cell fraction (not recorded which). The CDR3 is CASSETGWSDTQYF. CDR3 sequence (DNA): TGTGCCAGCAGCGAAACAGGGTGGTCAGATACGCAGTATTTT.